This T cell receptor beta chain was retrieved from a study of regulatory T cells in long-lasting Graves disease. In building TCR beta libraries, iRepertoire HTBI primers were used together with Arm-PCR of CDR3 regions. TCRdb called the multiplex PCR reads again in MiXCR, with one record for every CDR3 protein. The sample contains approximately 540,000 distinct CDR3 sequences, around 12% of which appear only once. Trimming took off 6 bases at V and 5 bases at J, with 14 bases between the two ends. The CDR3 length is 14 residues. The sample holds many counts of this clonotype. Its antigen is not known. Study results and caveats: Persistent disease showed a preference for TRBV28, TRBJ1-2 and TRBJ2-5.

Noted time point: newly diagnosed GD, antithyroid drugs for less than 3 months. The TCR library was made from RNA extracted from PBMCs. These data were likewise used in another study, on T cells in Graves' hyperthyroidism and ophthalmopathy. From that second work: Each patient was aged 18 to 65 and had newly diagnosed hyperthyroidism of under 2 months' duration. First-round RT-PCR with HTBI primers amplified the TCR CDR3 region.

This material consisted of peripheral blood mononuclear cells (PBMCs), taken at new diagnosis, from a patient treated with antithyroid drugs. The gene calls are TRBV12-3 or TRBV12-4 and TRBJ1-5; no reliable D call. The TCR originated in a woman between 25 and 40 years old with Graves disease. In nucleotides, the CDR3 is TGTGCCAGCAGCCAAACCCCATCCTATCAGCCCCAGCATTTT. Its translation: CASSQTPSYQPQHF.